This T cell receptor beta chain was captured by sequencing in a study of CD8 T cells in Susac syndrome. The patients who served as multiple sclerosis controls were treatment-naive and had stable or active relapsing-remitting disease that fulfilled the revised McDonald criteria. With random hexamers, reverse transcription was performed on roughly 0.45 to 1 ug of RNA. TCRdb re-analysed the immunoSEQ multiplex PCR reads in MiXCR, keeping a single row per CDR3 protein. Seen here are around 190,000 distinct CDR3 sequences, 85% to 95% observed once, and the top ten hold about 0.15%. CDR1 and CDR2 from the germline V gene are SGHRS and YFSETQ. V lost 4 bases and J lost 5; bases outside the gene matches: 14. CDR3 length: 19 amino acids.

This TCR derives from a human donor with multiple sclerosis. The rearrangement links TRBV5-1 to TRBJ2-1; TRBD2 matches at 14 bases. The sequenced material came from CD8+ T cells from PBMCs. The CDR3 DNA reads as TGCGCCAGCAGCCGTTTGGGACTAGCGGGAGTCAGCAGTAACAATGAGCAGTTCTTC. It yields the protein CASSRLGLAGVSSNNEQFF.